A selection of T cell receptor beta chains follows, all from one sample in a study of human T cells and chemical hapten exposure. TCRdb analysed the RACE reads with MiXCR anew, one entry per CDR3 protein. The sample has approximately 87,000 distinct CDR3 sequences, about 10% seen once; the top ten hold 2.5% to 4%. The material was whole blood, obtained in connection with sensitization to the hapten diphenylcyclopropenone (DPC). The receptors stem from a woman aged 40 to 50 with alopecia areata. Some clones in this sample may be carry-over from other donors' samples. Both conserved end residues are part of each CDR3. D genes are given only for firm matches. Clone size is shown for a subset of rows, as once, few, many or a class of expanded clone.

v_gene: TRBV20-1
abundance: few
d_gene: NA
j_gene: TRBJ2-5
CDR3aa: CSARAHSILETQYF
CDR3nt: TGCAGTGCTAGGGCCCATTCTATTTTGGAGACCCAGTACTTC

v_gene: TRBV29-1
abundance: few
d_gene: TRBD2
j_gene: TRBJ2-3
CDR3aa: CSAGGPAGITSTDTQYF
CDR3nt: TGCAGCGCTGGGGGTCCAGCGGGAATCACTAGCACAGATACGCAGTATTTT

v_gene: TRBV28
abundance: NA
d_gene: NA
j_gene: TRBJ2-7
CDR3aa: CASSFSVPYEQYF
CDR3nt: TGTGCCAGCAGTTTCTCGGTTCCCTACGAGCAGTACTTC

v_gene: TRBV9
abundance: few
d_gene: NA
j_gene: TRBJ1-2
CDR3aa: CASSVDREGYTF
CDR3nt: TGTGCCAGCAGCGTAGACAGGGAAGGCTACACCTTC

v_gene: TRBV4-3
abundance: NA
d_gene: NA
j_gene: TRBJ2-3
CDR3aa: CASSQSSNIEDTQYF
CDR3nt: TGCGCCAGCAGCCAGAGCAGTAATATTGAAGATACGCAGTATTTT

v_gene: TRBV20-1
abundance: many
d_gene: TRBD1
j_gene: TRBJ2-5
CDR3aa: CSARTGGTETQYF
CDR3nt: TGCAGTGCGCGGACAGGGGGGACGGAGACCCAGTACTTC

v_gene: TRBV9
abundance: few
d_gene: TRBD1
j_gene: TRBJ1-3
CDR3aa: CASSVGQGRSGNTIYF
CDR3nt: TGTGCCAGCAGCGTAGGACAGGGGCGCTCTGGAAACACCATATATTTT

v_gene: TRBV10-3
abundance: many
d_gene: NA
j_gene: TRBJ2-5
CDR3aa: CAISERDSEETQYF
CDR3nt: TGTGCCATCAGTGAAAGGGACTCGGAAGAGACCCAGTACTTC

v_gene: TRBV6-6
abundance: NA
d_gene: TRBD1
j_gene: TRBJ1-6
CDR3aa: CASGTGGINSPLHF
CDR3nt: TGTGCCAGCGGAACAGGGGGGATTAATTCACCCCTCCACTTT

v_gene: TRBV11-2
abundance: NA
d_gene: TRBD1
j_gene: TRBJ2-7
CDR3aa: CASSLDHRGQGSYEQYF
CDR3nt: TGTGCCAGCAGCTTAGATCATAGGGGACAGGGTTCCTACGAGCAGTACTTC

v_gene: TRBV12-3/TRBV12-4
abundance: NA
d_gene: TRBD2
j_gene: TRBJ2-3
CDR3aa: CASSQPTSGADTQYF
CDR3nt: TGTGCCAGCAGTCAGCCGACTAGCGGCGCAGATACGCAGTATTTT

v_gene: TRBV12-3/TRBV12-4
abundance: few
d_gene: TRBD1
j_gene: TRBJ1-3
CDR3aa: CASRIGTGVGNTIYF
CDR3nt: TGTGCCAGCAGGATTGGGACAGGGGTGGGAAACACCATATATTTT

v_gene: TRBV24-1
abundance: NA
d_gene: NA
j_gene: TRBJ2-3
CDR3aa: CATSRSGTDTQYF
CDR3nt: TGTGCCACCAGTCGGTCCGGGACAGATACGCAGTATTTT

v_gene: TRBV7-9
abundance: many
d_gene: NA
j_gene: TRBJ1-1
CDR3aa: CASSFRKGEGTEAFF
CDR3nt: TGTGCCAGCAGCTTCAGAAAAGGAGAGGGCACTGAAGCTTTCTTT

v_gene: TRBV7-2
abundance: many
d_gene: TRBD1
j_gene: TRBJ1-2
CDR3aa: CASSHRTGGVSGGGYTF
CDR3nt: TGTGCCAGCAGCCATAGGACAGGGGGCGTTTCAGGTGGTGGCTACACCTTC

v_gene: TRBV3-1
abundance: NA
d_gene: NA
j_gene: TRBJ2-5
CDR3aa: CASSQELLQGETQYF
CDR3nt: TGTGCCAGCAGCCAAGAACTCCTTCAAGGAGAGACCCAGTACTTC

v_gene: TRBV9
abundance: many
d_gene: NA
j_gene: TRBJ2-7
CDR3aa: CASSPTGRTSGEQYF
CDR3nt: TGTGCCAGCAGCCCCACAGGGAGGACATCGGGCGAGCAGTACTTC

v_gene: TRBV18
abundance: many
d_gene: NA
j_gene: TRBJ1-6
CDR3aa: CASSPMLDLNSPLHF
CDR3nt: TGTGCCAGCTCACCAATGTTGGACTTAAATTCACCCCTCCACTTT

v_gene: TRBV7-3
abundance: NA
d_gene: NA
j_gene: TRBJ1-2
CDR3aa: CASSSRDPRVRGYTF
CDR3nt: TGTGCCAGCAGCTCTCGTGACCCCAGGGTACGGGGCTACACCTTC

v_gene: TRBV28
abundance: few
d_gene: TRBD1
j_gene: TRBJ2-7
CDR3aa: CASRIDRVGPYEQYF
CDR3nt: TGTGCCAGCAGGATCGACAGGGTAGGACCCTACGAGCAGTACTTC

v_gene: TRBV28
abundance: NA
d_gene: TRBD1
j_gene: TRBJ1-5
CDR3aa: CASSSGTVSNQPQHF
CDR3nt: TGTGCCAGCAGTTCCGGGACAGTAAGCAATCAGCCCCAGCATTTT

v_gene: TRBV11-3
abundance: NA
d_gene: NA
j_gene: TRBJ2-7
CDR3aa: CASSPRSDPGEQYF
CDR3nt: TGTGCCAGCAGCCCCAGGTCGGACCCCGGCGAGCAGTACTTC

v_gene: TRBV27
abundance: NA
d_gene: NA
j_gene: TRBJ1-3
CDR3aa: CASSFAIGNTIYF
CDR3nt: TGTGCCAGCAGTTTTGCAATCGGAAACACCATATATTTT

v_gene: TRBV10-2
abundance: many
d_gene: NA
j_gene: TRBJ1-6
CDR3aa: CASSETAISNNSPLHF
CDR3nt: TGCGCCAGCAGTGAGACAGCTATATCGAATAATTCACCCCTCCACTTT

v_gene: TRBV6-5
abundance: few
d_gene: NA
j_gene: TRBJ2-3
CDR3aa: CATTRGTSTDTQYF
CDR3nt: TGTGCCACCACTCGTGGGACGAGCACAGATACGCAGTATTTT

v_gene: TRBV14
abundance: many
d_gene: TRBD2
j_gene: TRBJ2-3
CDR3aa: CASSPDGGAADTQYF
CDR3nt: TGTGCCAGCAGCCCAGACGGGGGGGCGGCAGATACGCAGTATTTT

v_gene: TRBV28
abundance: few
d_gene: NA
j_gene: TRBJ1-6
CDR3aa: CASIETSRGNSPLHF
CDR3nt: TGTGCCAGCATCGAGACATCACGGGGGAATTCACCCCTCCACTTT

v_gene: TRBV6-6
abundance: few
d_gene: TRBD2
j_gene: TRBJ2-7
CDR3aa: CASSLLAGYEQYF
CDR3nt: TGTGCCAGCAGCTTATTAGCGGGTTACGAGCAGTACTTC

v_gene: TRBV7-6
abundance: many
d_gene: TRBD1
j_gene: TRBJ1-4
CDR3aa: CASSYGTADEKLFF
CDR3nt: TGTGCCAGCAGCTACGGGACAGCGGATGAAAAACTGTTTTTT

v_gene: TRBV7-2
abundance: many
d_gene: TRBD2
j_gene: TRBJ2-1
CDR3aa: CASSTRLAGDQFF
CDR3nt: TGTGCCAGCAGCACCCGACTAGCGGGGGACCAGTTCTTC

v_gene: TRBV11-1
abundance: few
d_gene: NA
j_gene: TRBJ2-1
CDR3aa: CASSFQSNEQFF
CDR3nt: TGTGCCAGCAGCTTCCAATCTAATGAGCAGTTCTTC

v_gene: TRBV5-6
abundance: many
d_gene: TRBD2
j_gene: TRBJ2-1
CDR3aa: CASSLVSGGEDEQFF
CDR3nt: TGTGCCAGCAGCTTGGTTTCGGGAGGTGAAGATGAGCAGTTCTTC

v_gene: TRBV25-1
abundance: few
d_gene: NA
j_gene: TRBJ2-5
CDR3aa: CASSRGDQRETQYF
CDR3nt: TGTGCCAGCAGTCGAGGGGACCAACGGGAGACCCAGTACTTC

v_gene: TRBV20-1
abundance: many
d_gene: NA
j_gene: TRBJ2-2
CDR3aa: CSARGNTGELFF
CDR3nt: TGCAGTGCTAGAGGGAACACCGGGGAGCTGTTTTTT

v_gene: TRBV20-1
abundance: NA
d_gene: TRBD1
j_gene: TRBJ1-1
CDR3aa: CSARDLNRGHTEAFF
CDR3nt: TGCAGTGCTAGAGATCTGAACAGGGGGCACACTGAAGCTTTCTTT

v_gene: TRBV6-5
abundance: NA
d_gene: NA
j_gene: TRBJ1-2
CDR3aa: CASSYSNRAGYGYTF
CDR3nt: TGTGCCAGCAGTTACTCGAACAGGGCGGGATATGGCTACACCTTC

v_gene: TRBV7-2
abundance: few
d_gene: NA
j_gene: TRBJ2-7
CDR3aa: CASSLLVDYEQYF
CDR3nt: TGTGCCAGCAGCTTATTGGTCGACTACGAGCAGTACTTC

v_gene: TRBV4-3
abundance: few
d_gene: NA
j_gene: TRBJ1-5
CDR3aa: CASSFRGGQPQHF
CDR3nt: TGCGCCAGCAGCTTCCGGGGAGGTCAGCCCCAGCATTTT

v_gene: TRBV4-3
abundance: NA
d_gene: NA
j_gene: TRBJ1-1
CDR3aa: CASSQTVDTEAFF
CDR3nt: TGCGCCAGCAGCCAGACGGTGGACACTGAAGCTTTCTTT

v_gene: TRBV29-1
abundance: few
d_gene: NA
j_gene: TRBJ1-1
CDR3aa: CSGIMGHANTEAFF
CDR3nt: TGCAGCGGGATTATGGGACACGCGAACACTGAAGCTTTCTTT

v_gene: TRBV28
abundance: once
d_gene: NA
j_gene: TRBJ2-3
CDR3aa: CASKVGTLGTDTQYF
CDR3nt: TGTGCCAGCAAGGTGGGGACCCTGGGCACAGATACGCAGTATTTT

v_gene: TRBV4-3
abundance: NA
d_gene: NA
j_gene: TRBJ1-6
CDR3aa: CASRRDANSPLHF
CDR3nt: TGCGCCAGCCGCCGGGACGCCAATTCACCCCTCCACTTT

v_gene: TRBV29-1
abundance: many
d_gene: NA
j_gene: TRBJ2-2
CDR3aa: CSVVAAGRDAGELFF
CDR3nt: TGCAGCGTTGTGGCGGCAGGCAGGGACGCCGGGGAGCTGTTTTTT

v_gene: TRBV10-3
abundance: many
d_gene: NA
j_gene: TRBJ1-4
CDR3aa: CAISARRDLTNEKLFF
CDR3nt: TGTGCCATCAGTGCCCGGCGGGACCTAACTAATGAAAAACTGTTTTTT

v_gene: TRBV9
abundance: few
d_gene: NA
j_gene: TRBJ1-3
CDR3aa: CASSVMEWGNGNTIYF
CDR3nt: TGTGCCAGCAGCGTAATGGAATGGGGAAATGGAAACACCATATATTTT

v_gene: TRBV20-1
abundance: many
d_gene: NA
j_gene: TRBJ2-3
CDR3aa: CSATGPVVNTQYF
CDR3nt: TGCAGTGCCACGGGCCCGGTGGTAAATACGCAGTATTTT

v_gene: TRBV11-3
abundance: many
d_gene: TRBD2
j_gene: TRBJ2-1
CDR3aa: CASSDRTSVEQFF
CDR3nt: TGTGCCAGCAGCGACCGGACTAGTGTGGAGCAGTTCTTC

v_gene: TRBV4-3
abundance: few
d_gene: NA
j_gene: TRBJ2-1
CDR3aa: CASSQDPGHNYNEQFF
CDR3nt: TGCGCCAGCAGCCAAGATCCGGGACACAACTACAATGAGCAGTTCTTC

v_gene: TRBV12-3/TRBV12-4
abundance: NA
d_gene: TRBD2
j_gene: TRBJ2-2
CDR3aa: CASSSKTSGYTGELFF
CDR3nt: TGTGCCAGCAGTTCAAAGACTAGCGGTTACACCGGGGAGCTGTTTTTT

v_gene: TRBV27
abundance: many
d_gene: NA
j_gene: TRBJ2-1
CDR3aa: CASSFGLSYNEQFF
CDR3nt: TGTGCCAGCAGTTTTGGACTCTCCTACAATGAGCAGTTCTTC